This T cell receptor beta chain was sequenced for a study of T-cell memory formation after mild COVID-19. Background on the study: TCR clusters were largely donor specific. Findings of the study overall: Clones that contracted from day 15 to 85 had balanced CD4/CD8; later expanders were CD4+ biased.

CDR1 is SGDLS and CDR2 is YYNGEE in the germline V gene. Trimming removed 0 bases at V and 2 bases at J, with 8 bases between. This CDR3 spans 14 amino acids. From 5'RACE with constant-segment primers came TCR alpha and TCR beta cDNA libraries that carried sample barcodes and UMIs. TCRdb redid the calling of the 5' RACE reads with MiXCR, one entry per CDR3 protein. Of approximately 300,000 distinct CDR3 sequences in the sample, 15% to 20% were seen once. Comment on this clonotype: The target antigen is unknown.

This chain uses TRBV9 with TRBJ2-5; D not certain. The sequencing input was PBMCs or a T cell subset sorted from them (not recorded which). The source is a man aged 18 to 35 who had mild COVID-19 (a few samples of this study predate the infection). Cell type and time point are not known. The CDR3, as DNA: TGTGCCAGCAGCGTAGGACGGATTCAAGAGACCCAGTACTTC. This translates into CASSVGRIQETQYF.